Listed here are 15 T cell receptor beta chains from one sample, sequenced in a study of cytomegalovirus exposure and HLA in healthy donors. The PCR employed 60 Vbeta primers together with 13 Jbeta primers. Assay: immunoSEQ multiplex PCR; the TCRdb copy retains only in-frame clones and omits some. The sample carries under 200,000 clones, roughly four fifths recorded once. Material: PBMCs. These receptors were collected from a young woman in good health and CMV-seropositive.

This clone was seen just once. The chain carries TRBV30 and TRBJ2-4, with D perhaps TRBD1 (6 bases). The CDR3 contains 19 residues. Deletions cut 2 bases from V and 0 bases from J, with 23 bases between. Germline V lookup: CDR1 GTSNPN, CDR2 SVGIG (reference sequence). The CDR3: CAWSPPLDSQTLAKNIQYF. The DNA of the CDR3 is TGTGCCTGGAGTCCTCCCCTGGACAGCCAGACTCTAGCCAAAAACATTCAGTACTTC.

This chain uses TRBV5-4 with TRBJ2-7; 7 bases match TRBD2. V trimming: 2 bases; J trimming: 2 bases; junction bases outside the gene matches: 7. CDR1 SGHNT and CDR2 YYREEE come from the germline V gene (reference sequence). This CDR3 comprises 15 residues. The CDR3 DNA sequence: TGTGCCAGCAGCTTCCATGGCGGGAGACCCTACGAGCAGTACTTC. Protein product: CASSFHGGRPYEQYF.

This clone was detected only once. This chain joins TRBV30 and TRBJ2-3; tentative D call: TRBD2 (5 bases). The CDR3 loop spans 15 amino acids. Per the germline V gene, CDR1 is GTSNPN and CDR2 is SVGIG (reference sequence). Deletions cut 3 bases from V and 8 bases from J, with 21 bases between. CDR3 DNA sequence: TGTGCCTGGAGGACGCGGCTCCCGGGAATAACTACGCAGTATTTT. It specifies CAWRTRLPGITTQYF.

CDR3 DNA sequence: TGTGCCAGCATGACAGGGGTAGGCAATCAGCCCCAGCATTTT. It yields the protein CASMTGVGNQPQHF. The V and J genes are TRBV28 and TRBJ1-5, with TRBD1 matching over 8 bases. Trimming at V came to 7 bases and at J to 2 bases, leaving 4 bases not matched to a gene. The CDR3 is made up of 14 amino acids. Germline V gene sequence: CDR1 MDHEN, CDR2 SYDVKM. The full variable domain, rest sourced from reference TRBV28 and TRBJ1-5, is DVKVTQSSRYLVKRTGEKVFLECVQDMDHENMFWYRQDPGLGLRLIYFSYDVKMKEKGDIPEGYSVSREKKERFSLILESASTNQTSMYLCASMTGVGNQPQHFGDGTRLSIL.

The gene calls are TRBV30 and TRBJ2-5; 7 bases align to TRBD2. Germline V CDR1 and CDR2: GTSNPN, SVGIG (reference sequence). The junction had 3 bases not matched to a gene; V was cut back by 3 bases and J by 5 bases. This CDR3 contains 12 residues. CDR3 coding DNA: TGTGCCTGGAGCGGGGGAGGGGAGACCCAGTACTTC. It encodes CAWSGGGETQYF.

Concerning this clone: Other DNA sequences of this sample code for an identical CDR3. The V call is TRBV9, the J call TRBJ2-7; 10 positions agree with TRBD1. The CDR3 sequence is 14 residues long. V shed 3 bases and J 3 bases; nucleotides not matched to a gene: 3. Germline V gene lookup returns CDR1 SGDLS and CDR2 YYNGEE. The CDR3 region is CASSATGGSYEQYF. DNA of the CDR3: TGTGCCAGCAGCGCGACAGGGGGCAGCTACGAGCAGTACTTC.

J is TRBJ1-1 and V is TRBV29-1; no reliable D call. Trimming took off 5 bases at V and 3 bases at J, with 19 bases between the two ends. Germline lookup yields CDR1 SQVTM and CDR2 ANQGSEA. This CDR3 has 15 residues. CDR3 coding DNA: TGCAGCGTTATATTTCACGGGAGTAGAGACACTGAAGCTTTCTTT. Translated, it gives CSVIFHGSRDTEAFF.

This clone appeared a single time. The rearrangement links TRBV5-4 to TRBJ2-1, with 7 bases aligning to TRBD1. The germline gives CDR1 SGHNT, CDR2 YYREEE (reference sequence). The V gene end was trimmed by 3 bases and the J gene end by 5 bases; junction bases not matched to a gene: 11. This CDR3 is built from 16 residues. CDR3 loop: CASSYNRGRRDNEQFF. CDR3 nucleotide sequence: TGTGCCAGCAGCTATAACAGGGGACGTCGCGACAATGAGCAGTTCTTC. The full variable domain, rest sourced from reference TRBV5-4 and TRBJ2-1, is ETGVTQSPTHLIKTRGQQVTLRCSSQSGHNTVSWYQQALGQGPQFIFQYYREEENGRGNFPPRFSGLQFPNYSSELNVNALELDDSALYLCASSYNRGRRDNEQFFGPGTRLTVL.

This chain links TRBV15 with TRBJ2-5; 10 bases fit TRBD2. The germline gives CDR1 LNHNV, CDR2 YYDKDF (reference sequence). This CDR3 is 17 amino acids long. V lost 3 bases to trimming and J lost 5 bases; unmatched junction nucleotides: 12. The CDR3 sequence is CATSSTRAGGPPETQYF. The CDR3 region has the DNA TGTGCCACCAGCAGTACAAGAGCGGGAGGGCCCCCTGAGACCCAGTACTTC.

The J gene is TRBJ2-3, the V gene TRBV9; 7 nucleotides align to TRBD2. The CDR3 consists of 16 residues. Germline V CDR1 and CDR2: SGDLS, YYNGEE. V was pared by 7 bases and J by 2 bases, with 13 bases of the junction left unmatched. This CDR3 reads CASSLGPAGHTDTQYF. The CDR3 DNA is TGTGCCAGCTCCTTGGGCCCAGCGGGGCACACAGATACGCAGTATTTT.

The CDR3 DNA follows: TGTGCCAGCAGTTTTTGGACACAGAATTCACCCCTCCACTTT. Protein product: CASSFWTQNSPLHF. J is TRBJ1-6 and V is TRBV27; possible D gene TRBD1, 5 bases. Per the germline V gene, CDR1 is MNHEY and CDR2 is SMNVEV (reference sequence). Trimming pared 3 bases from V and 7 bases from J, leaving 10 bases between. The CDR3 extends over 14 amino acids.

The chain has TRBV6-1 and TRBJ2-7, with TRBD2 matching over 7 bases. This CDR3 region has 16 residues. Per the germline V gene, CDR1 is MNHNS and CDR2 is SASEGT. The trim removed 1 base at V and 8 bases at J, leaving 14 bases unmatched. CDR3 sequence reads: CASSEDPWTRFSQQYF. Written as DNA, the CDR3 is TGTGCCAGCAGTGAAGACCCCTGGACTAGGTTTTCGCAGCAGTACTTC.

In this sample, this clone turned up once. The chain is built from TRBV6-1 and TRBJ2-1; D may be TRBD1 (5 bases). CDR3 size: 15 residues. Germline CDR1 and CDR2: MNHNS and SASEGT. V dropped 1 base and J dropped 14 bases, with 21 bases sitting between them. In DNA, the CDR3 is TGTGCCAGCAGTGAAGTAAACAGCAGGGTCCTTAGGGAGTTCTTC. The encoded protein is CASSEVNSRVLREFF.

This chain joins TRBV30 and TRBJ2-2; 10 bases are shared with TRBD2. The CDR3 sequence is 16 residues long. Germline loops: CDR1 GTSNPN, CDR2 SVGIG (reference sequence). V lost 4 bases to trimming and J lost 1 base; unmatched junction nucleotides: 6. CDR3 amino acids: CAWTPGLAQNTGELFF. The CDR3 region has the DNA TGTGCCTGGACCCCGGGACTAGCGCAGAACACCGGGGAGCTGTTTTTT.

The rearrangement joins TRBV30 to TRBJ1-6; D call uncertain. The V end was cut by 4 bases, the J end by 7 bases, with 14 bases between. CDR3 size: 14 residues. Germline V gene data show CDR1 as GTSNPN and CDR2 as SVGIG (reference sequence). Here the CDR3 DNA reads TGTGCCTGGACTACCGCCGCGCGAAATTCACCCCTCCACTTT. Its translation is CAWTTAARNSPLHF.